Below are 3 T cell receptor beta chains sequenced from a single sample in a study of cytomegalovirus exposure and HLA in healthy donors. Libraries were prepared by immunoSEQ multiplex PCR; TCRdb keeps only in-frame clonotypes and omits some of them. The data contain some 160,000 clones, roughly 90% of them singletons. The specimen was PBMCs. The receptors stem from a man between 18 and 35 years old in good health and CMV-seronegative.

The gene calls are TRBV10-3 and TRBJ1-4; perhaps TRBD1 as D (6 bases). The length of the CDR3 is 14 residues. In germline, CDR1 is ENHRY, CDR2 SYGVKD. V was pared by 3 bases and J by 8 bases, with 13 bases between. This CDR3 reads CAISERDKGEKLFF. The CDR3 bases are TGTGCCATCAGTGAAAGGGACAAGGGGGAAAAACTGTTTTTT.

The V and J genes are TRBV1 and TRBJ2-7; TRBD2, the table's D call, lacks a check against the DNA. TRBV1 is a pseudogene segment. CDR3 length equals 18 residues. CDR3 bases: TGCACCAGCAGCCAAGATGTAGGGCTAGCGGACCTCTCCTACGAGCAGTACGTC. This translates into CTSSQDVGLADLSYEQYV.

This clone is a singleton in its sample. V gene TRBV9 combines with J gene TRBJ2-2; TRBD2 agrees at 11 bases. This CDR3 has 16 residues. The V gene end was trimmed by 0 bases and the J gene end by 4 bases; junction bases not matched to a gene: 2. CDR1 SGDLS and CDR2 YYNGEE come from the germline V gene. CDR3: CASSVGGTSGTGELFF. The CDR3 DNA reads TGTGCCAGCAGCGTAGGGGGGACTAGCGGCACCGGGGAGCTGTTTTTT.